Included here is one T cell receptor beta chain sequence, with context. The source of the sample is a study of blood T cell repertoires in COVID-19. On the study more broadly: PBMCs, B-cell-depleted T cells, or T cells provided the cDNA or gDNA that made up the material.

Original handling: It was from reference gene primer amplification that nucleated cell counts were estimated. The data were produced by immunoSEQ multiplex PCR, yet TCRdb's version contains in-frame clones alone and is incomplete. The V and J calls and clone size come from that table; D and trimming were worked out from the DNA. The table lists 200,000 or so clones, approximately 89% of them singletons. V lost 1 base to trimming and J lost 4 bases; unmatched junction nucleotides: 3. The CDR3 runs 14 residues. CDR1 is SGHVS and CDR2 is FQNEAQ in the germline V gene. Individuals aged about 18 to 100 years were recruited from roughly 22 US areas. Participants' reported clinical history set cohort assignment.

The chain combines TRBV7-8 with TRBJ1-2, with TRBD1 identical over 7 bases. The specimen sequenced was PBMCs or T cells enriched from blood (not recorded which). This sequence was found in a woman between 40 and 55 years old with acute COVID-19. DNA of the CDR3: TGTGCCAGCAGCTTAGTAGGGGGCGGCTATGGCTACACCTTC. Its translation is CASSLVGGGYGYTF.